The TCR beta chain under discussion was sequenced for a study of blood T cell repertoires in COVID-19. At the level of the study: PBMCs, B-cell-depleted T cells, or T cells provided the cDNA or gDNA that made up the material.

Per the germline V gene, CDR1 is MNHNS and CDR2 is SASEGT. With 1 base removed from V and 2 bases from J, the gap between germline ends came to 14 bases. The CDR3 contains 17 residues. In the original analysis: Researchers report that nucleated cell counts were estimated from reference gene primer amplification. TCRdb's table, derived via immunoSEQ multiplex PCR, lists solely in-frame clones and lacks some. D and trimming were read from the DNA, whereas the V and J calls and clone size are those reported in that table. There are tens of thousands of clones in the sample; roughly 87% occur only once, and 23% lies in the top ten.

Specimen: peripheral blood. The receptor comes from a woman older than 75 in a cohort sampled during active or convalescent COVID-19. The rearrangement links TRBV6-1 to TRBJ1-4, with TRBD1 as a possible D gene (5 bases). The CDR3 sequence is CASSEGPGGTTNEKLFF. CDR3 sequence (DNA): TGTGCCAGCAGTGAAGGTCCCGGGGGGACTACTAATGAAAAACTGTTTTTT.